This TCR beta chain was sequenced in a study of CD8 T cells in ankylosing spondylitis (TCRdb year 2017). As for the study more broadly: The study set out to find disease-linked TCR variants by profiling T cell receptor beta repertoires in ankylosing spondylitis patients and healthy donors. The full study cohort was made up of about 25 ankylosing spondylitis patients and 108 healthy donors. Peripheral blood was sampled, and synovial fluid was additionally collected from ankylosing spondylitis patients.

Sequencing relied on an Illumina HiSeq 2500. TCR beta libraries were prepared by quantitative 5'-RACE with molecular barcodes. Regarding the original processing steps: A new computational method based on a probabilistic model of VDJ rearrangement was used to identify disease-linked TCR variants. TCRdb passed the public sequencing reads through fastp at Q25 and MiXCR, retaining productive beta sequences. A single entry per CDR3 protein holds the most common genes and DNA from its merged rows. TCRdb, not the authors, supplied the V and J calls. This sample holds approximately 400,000 distinct CDR3 sequences; 17% were observed only once. In total, the top ten clones hold approximately 0.93% of the sample. The germline V gene encodes CDR1 SGDLS and CDR2 YYNGEE. The CDR3 holds 15 amino acids from the cysteine to the phenylalanine. The DNA shown is the 45-base CDR3, in frame from base 1. V loses 0 bases at its end and J loses 4 bases; junction bases beyond the gene matches: 2.

General conclusions and limits of the study: The disease-linked clones showed a CD8+ phenotype and occurred at relatively low frequencies in peripheral blood. The disease-linked clones were reported to be significantly enriched in matched synovial fluid samples from ankylosing spondylitis patients. Blood from ankylosing spondylitis patients appeared to be characterized by a TCR beta motif made up of eight highly homologous amino acid variants. Some TCR beta motif variants had previously been reported in synovial fluid and blood of reactive arthritis patients, which suggested common disease-initiation mechanisms.

This clonotype has a handful of counts. Its antigen is not yet known. No much larger clone is present one base from it, and per-base qualities are unavailable. Sequenced input: blood, either unsorted or a sorted T cell fraction (not recorded which). The V gene is TRBV9 and the J gene is TRBJ2-1, and 9 junctional nucleotides match TRBD1. This TCR came from a male donor with ankylosing spondylitis. The CDR3 is CASSVAGQGYNEQFF. Read as DNA, the sequence is TGTGCCAGCAGCGTAGCGGGACAGGGATACAATGAGCAGTTCTTC.